The rows below give T cell receptor beta chains drawn from one sample of a study of blood T cell repertoires in COVID-19. The protocol was immunoSEQ multiplex PCR, while the TCRdb copy is restricted to in-frame clones and leaves out a portion. The sample shows around 300,000 clones, roughly 90% of them seen only once. Sequenced material: peripheral blood. These receptor sequences come from a woman aged 35 to 49 with COVID-19, enrolled during active disease. Both conserved end residues are part of each CDR3. The D gene is left open where the match is weak. The size entry is marked missing in some rows and otherwise reads once, few, many or a size class.

>TRBV27|TRBJ1-5|-|-
TGTGCCAGCAGTTTGTTAGGGGTAGGTCAGCCCCAGCATTTT
CASSLLGVGQPQHF
>TRBV7-2|TRBJ1-2|-|TRBD1
TGTGCCAGCAGCTTAGAGTCAGGGGGCAACTATGGCTACACCTTC
CASSLESGGNYGYTF
>TRBV27|TRBJ2-2|-|TRBD1
TGTGCCAGCAGTTTGGAAACAGGGGTTTTGAACACCGGGGAGCTGTTTTTT
CASSLETGVLNTGELFF
>TRBV19|TRBJ2-3|few|-
TGTGCCAGTAAGGAAGGGGCTGGATTCACAGATACGCAGTATTTT
CASKEGAGFTDTQYF
>TRBV28|TRBJ2-7|-|-
TGTGCCAGCAGTTCAGGGTTCCCCTACGAGCAGTACTTC
CASSSGFPYEQYF
>TRBV5-4|TRBJ1-1|-|TRBD1
TGTGCCAGCAGCAACCAGGGGGGCACTGAAGCTTTCTTT
CASSNQGGTEAFF
>TRBV6-5|TRBJ2-1|-|TRBD1
TGTGCCGCCACGGGACAGTACAATGAGCAGTTCTTC
CAATGQYNEQFF
>TRBV7-2|TRBJ2-3|-|TRBD2
TGTGCCAGCAGCTATCGGGGGGGTTTTAATCCAGATACGCAGTATTTT
CASSYRGGFNPDTQYF
>TRBV6-5|TRBJ1-6|once|-
TGTGCCAGCAGTTACCTGGGGGGTAATTCACCCCTCCACTTT
CASSYLGGNSPLHF
>TRBV30|TRBJ1-5|-|-
TGTGCCTGGAGCGTAGTGGGCGAACAGCCCCAGCATTTT
CAWSVVGEQPQHF
>TRBV24-1|TRBJ2-1|-|-
TGTGCCACCAGTGACCGGGGACTCCTCTACAATGAGCAGTTCTTC
CATSDRGLLYNEQFF
>TRBV4-1|TRBJ1-4|-|-
TGCGCCAGCAGCCAAGTAGGAGGCCCCGCAACTAATGAAAAACTGTTTTTT
CASSQVGGPATNEKLFF
>TRBV7-9|TRBJ2-7|once|TRBD2
TGTGCCAGCAGCCAAGGGACTAGCGCCGAGCAGTACTTC
CASSQGTSAEQYF
>TRBV18|TRBJ2-1|-|TRBD2
TGTGCCAGCTCACCGTCGGGAGGGAATGAGCAGTTCTTC
CASSPSGGNEQFF
>TRBV6-5|TRBJ1-3|-|-
TGTGCCAGCATGTGGGGCCTCTCTGGAAACACCATATATTTT
CASMWGLSGNTIYF
>TRBV28|TRBJ2-1|-|-
TGTGCCAGCAGTTTTAACGGGAGAAGTATCAATGAGCAGTTCTTC
CASSFNGRSINEQFF
>TRBV18|TRBJ1-1|-|-
TGTGCCAGCTCACCGCAACAGGACGGATACACTGAAGCTTTCTTT
CASSPQQDGYTEAFF
>TRBV9|TRBJ2-7|once|-
TGTGCCAGCAGCCCCTTTTCGGACGAGCAGTACTTC
CASSPFSDEQYF
>TRBV5-1|TRBJ2-3|once|-
TGCGCCAGCAGCTTGGGGGGGCGGCGCACAGATACGCAGTATTTT
CASSLGGRRTDTQYF
>TRBV18|TRBJ2-1|-|-
TGTGCCAGCTCACGGAGTAGCGCGGACTCCTACAATGAGCAGTTCTTC
CASSRSSADSYNEQFF
>TRBV7-8|TRBJ2-7|-|-
TGTGCCAGCAGCTTAGAGTTTGGACAGTCAAACGAGCAGTACTTC
CASSLEFGQSNEQYF
>TRBV4-2|TRBJ1-5|-|TRBD1
TGTGCCAGCAGCCAAGATTTCGGGGGAAAGTCGGGACAGGGGATTAGCAATCAGCCCCAGCATTTT
CASSQDFGGKSGQGISNQPQHF
>TRBV7-2|TRBJ1-1|once|TRBD1
TGTGCCAGCAGCTTACTTCGGACAGGAGGAGCTTTCTTT
CASSLLRTGGAFF
>TRBV6-2/TRBV6-3|TRBJ2-3|once|-
TGTGCCAGCAGTTACCCGGACATGACGGATACGCAGTATTTT
CASSYPDMTDTQYF
>TRBV18|TRBJ1-3|-|TRBD1
TGTGCCAGCTCGCGTAGGGACAGCTCTGGAAACACCATATATTTT
CASSRRDSSGNTIYF
>TRBV7-2|TRBJ1-2|-|TRBD1
TGTGCCAGCAGCTCCGCTTCCGGGACAGCGAACTATGGCTACACCTTC
CASSSASGTANYGYTF
>TRBV7-9|TRBJ1-1|once|TRBD1
TGTGCCAGCAGCCCCGGGACAGATAGATTAAACACTGAAGCTTTCTTT
CASSPGTDRLNTEAFF
>TRBV29-1|TRBJ2-1|-|TRBD2
TGCAGCGTTGGTGGACTAGCAATCCTTGAGCAGTTCTTC
CSVGGLAILEQFF
>TRBV5-1|TRBJ1-1|-|TRBD1
TGCGCCAGCAGCTCTGGGACAGGTAGAGCTGAAGCTTTCTTT
CASSSGTGRAEAFF
>TRBV18|TRBJ2-1|-|-
TGTGCCAGCTCACCACTCCCAGGGGACAATGAGCAGTTCTTC
CASSPLPGDNEQFF
>TRBV18|TRBJ1-1|-|TRBD1
TGTGCCAGCTCATACACAGGGGTGGACACTGAAGCTTTCTTT
CASSYTGVDTEAFF
>TRBV4-3|TRBJ1-1|-|-
TGCGCCAGCAGCCAGTCACCGGGCACTGAAGCTTTCTTT
CASSQSPGTEAFF
>TRBV2|TRBJ2-5|-|TRBD2
TGTGCCAGCAGCTCGACTAGCGGAGGGGAAGAGACCCAGTACTTC
CASSSTSGGEETQYF
>TRBV19|TRBJ2-3|-|TRBD2
TGTGCCAGTATGTCCGGGGGGGCCGTAGATACGCAGTATTTT
CASMSGGAVDTQYF
>TRBV6-5|TRBJ2-5|-|TRBD1
TGTGCCAGCAGCCCGACAGGGATCCGGCCAGAGACCCAGTACTTC
CASSPTGIRPETQYF
>TRBV28|TRBJ2-3|-|TRBD2
TGTGCCAGCAGTTCCCCTAGCGGGAGGGGATCGGATACGCAGTATTTT
CASSSPSGRGSDTQYF